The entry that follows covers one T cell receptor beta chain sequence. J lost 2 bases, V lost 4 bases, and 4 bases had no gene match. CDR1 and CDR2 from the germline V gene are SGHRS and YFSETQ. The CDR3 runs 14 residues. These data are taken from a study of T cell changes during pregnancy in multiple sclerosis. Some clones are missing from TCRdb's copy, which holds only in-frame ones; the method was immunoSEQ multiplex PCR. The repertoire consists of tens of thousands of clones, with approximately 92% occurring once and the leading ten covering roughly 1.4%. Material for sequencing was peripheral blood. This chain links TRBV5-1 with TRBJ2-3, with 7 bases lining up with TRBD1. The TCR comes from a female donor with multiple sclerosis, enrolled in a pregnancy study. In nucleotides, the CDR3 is TGCGCCAGCAGCCAGGGACAGTCCACAGATACGCAGTATTTT. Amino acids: CASSQGQSTDTQYF.